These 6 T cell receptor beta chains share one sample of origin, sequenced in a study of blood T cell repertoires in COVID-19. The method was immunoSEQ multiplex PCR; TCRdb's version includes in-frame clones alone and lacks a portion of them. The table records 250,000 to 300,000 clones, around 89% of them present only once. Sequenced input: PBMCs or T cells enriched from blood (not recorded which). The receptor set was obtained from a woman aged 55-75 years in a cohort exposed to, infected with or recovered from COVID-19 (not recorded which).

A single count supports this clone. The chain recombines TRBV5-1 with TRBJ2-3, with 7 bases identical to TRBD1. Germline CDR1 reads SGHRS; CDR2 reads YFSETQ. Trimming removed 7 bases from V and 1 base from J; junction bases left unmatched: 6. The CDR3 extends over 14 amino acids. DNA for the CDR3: TGCGCCAGCGCGAGACAGGGAGGCACAGATACGCAGTATTTT. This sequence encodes CASARQGGTDTQYF.

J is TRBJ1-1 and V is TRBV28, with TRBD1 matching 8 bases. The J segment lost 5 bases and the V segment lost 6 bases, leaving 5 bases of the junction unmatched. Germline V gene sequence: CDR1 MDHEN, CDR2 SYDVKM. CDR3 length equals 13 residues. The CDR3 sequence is CASRTRGRTEAFF. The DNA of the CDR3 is TGTGCCAGCAGAACCAGGGGGCGGACTGAAGCTTTCTTT.

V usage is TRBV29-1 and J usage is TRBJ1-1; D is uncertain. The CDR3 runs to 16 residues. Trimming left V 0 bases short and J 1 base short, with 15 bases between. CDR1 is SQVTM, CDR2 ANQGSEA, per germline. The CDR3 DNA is TGCAGCGTTGAAGAGATGAGGTCCTTATCGAACACTGAAGCTTTCTTT. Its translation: CSVEEMRSLSNTEAFF.

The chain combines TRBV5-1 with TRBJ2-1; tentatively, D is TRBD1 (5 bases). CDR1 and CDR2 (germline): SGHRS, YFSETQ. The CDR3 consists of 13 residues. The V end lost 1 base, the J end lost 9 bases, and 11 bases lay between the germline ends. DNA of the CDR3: TGCGCCAGCAGCTTGCAGGTCGACAGTGAGCAGTTCTTC. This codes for CASSLQVDSEQFF.

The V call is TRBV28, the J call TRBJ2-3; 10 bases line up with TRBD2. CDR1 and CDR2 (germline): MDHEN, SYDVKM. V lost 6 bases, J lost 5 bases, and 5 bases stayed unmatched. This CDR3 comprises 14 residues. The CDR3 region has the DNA TGTGCCAGCAGCTTAGCGGGAGGTTTAGATACGCAGTATTTT. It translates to CASSLAGGLDTQYF.

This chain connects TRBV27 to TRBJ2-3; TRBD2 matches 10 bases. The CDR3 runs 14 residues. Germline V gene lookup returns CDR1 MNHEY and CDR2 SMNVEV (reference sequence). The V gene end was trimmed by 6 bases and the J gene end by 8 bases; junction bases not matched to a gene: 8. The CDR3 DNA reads TGTGCCAGCAGGCTAGCGGGAGTCCTCGGTACGCAGTATTTT. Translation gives CASRLAGVLGTQYF.